This T cell receptor (beta chain) was profiled in a study of neurological immune-mediated disorders. This clonotype has a count of ten or more. TCRdb processed the 5' RACE reads anew with MiXCR; each CDR3 protein has one entry. The sample carries about 60,000 distinct CDR3 sequences, around 4.4% recorded once. The CDR3 runs to 15 residues. Trimming cost V 0 bases and J 4 bases; bases outside gene matches: 3. Germline CDR1 and CDR2: SGHRS and YFSETQ. This receptor was taken from a man aged 50 to 59 with multiple sclerosis. Sequencing input: PBMCs. This sequence joins TRBV5-1 and TRBJ1-5; 8 positions agree with TRBD1. The CDR3: CASSLDTGGNQPQHF. The CDR3 DNA is TGCGCCAGCAGCTTGGACACAGGGGGTAATCAGCCCCAGCATTTT. Full variable domain (remainder filled in from reference TRBV5-1 and TRBJ1-5): KAGVTQTPRYLIKTRGQQVTLSCSPISGHRSVSWYQQTPGQGLQFLFEYFSETQRNKGNFPGRFSGRQFSNSRSEMNVSTLELGDSALYLCASSLDTGGNQPQHFGDGTRLSIL.